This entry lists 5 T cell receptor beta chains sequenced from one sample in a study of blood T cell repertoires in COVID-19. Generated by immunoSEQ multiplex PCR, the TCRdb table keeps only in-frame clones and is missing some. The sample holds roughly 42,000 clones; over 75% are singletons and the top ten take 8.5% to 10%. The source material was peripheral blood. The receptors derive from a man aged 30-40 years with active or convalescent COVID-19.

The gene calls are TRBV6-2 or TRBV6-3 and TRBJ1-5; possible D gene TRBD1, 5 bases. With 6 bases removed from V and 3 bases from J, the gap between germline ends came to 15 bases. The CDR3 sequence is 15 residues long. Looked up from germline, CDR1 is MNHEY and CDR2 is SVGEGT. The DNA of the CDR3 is TGTGCCAGCAGCTCAAGACAGACACCCAATCAGCCCCAGCATTTT. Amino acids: CASSSRQTPNQPQHF.

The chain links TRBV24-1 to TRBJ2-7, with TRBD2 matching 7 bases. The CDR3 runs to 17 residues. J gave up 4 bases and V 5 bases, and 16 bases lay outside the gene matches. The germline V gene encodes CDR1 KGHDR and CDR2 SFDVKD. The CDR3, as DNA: TGTGCCACCAGTGCGCACTATAGACGGGGGGTGCCATACGAGCAGTACGTC. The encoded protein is CATSAHYRRGVPYEQYV.

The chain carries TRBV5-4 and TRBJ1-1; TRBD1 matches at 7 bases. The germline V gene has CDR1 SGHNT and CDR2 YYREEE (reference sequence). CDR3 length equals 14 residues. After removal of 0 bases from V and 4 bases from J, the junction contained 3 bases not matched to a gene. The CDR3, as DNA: TGTGCCAGCAGCTTGGTCACAGGGGTCACTGAAGCTTTCTTT. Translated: CASSLVTGVTEAFF. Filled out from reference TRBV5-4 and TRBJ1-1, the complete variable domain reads ETGVTQSPTHLIKTRGQQVTLRCSSQSGHNTVSWYQQALGQGPQFIFQYYREEENGRGNFPPRFSGLQFPNYSSELNVNALELDDSALYLCASSLVTGVTEAFFGQGTRLTVV.

The CDR3 is CASSLVLAGGPGNEQFF. CDR3 nucleotide sequence: TGTGCCAGCAGCTTAGTCCTAGCGGGAGGGCCGGGTAATGAGCAGTTCTTC. The rearrangement links TRBV7-9 to TRBJ2-1; 12 bases agree with TRBD2. The V segment lost 1 base and the J segment 7 bases; nucleotides outside the gene matches: 8. Germline CDR1 and CDR2: SEHNR and FQNEAQ (reference sequence). This CDR3 is built from 17 residues.

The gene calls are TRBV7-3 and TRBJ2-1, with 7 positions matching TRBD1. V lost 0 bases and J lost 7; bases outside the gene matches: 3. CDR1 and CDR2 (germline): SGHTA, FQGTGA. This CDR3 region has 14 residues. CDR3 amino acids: CASSLTGDSNEQFF. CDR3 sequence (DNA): TGTGCCAGCAGCTTAACGGGGGACAGTAATGAGCAGTTCTTC.